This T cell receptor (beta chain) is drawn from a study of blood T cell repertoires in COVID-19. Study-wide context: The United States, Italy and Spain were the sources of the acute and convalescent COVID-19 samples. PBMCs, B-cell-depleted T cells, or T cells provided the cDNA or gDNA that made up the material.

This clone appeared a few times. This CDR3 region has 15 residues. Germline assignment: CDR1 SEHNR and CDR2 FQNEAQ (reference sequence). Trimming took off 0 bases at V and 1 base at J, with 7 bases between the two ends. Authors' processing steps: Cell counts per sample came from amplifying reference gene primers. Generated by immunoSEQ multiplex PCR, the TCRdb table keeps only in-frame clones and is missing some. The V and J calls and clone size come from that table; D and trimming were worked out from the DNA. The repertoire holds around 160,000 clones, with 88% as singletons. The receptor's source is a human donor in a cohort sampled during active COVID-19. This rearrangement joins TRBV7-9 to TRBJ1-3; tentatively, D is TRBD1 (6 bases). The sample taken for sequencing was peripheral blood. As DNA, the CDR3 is TGTGCCAGCAGCTTAGCGACAGGATCTGGAAACACCATATATTTT. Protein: CASSLATGSGNTIYF.